The 30 T cell receptor beta chains in this list originate from one sample, sequenced in a study of blood T cell repertoires in COVID-19. Data came from immunoSEQ multiplex PCR; TCRdb stores just in-frame clones and leaves some out. The data contain under 150,000 clones, over 80% of them singletons. The sample consisted of peripheral blood. These receptors came from a woman aged 45 to 65 with acute or convalescent COVID-19.

This clone occurred a few times. This chain uses TRBV2 with TRBJ2-7; 10 positions agree with TRBD2. The length of the CDR3 is 14 residues. J was trimmed by 6 bases and V by 4 bases; bases with no gene match: 6. Germline-derived CDR1 and CDR2 are SNHLY and FYNNEI. The CDR3 here is CASSGLAGVSEQYF. CDR3 DNA: TGTGCCAGCAGTGGCCTAGCGGGAGTAAGCGAGCAGTACTTC.

The rearrangement uses TRBV29-1 and TRBJ2-7, with D perhaps matching TRBD2 (5 bases). V lost 1 base and J lost 3, with 7 bases in between. Germline V gives CDR1 SQVTM, CDR2 ANQGSEA. CDR3 length equals 12 residues. CDR3 residues: CSVEVGGYEQYF. The CDR3 nucleotides are TGCAGCGTTGAAGTCGGAGGCTACGAGCAGTACTTC.

The chain is built from TRBV5-5 and TRBJ2-1; TRBD1 aligns across 9 bases. The CDR3 spans 14 residues. Germline loops: CDR1 SGHKS, CDR2 YYEKEE (reference sequence). Trimming at V came to 5 bases and at J to 3 bases, leaving 3 bases not matched to a gene. As DNA, the CDR3 is TGTGCCAGCAGAGGACAGGGGATCTACAATGAGCAGTTCTTC. It yields the protein CASRGQGIYNEQFF.

V gene TRBV5-4 combines with J gene TRBJ2-1, with 7 bases that match TRBD1. V lost 5 bases and J lost 5; bases outside the gene matches: 10. CDR1 is SGHNT, CDR2 YYREEE, per germline (reference sequence). CDR3 size: 15 residues. The CDR3 region has the DNA TGTGCCAGCAGGCTTACCCCGGGACAGAACAATGAGCAGTTCTTC. This encodes CASRLTPGQNNEQFF.

The chain uses TRBV2 and TRBJ2-7; D not resolved. Trimming took 4 bases from V and 1 from J, leaving 8 bases between them. CDR3 size: 13 residues. In germline, CDR1 is SNHLY, CDR2 FYNNEI. CDR3 sequence reads: CASSVSRSYEQYF. CDR3 bases: TGTGCCAGCAGTGTATCCAGGTCCTACGAGCAGTACTTC.

The V gene is TRBV7-6, the J gene TRBJ2-1, with 8 bases aligning to TRBD2. V shed 4 bases, J shed 7 bases, and the junction held 6 bases outside the gene matches. The CDR3 is 14 amino acids. Germline CDR1 and CDR2: SGHVS and FNYEAQ. The CDR3 coding sequence is TGTGCCAGCAGCTCTAGCGGGCTGTTTAATGAGCAGTTCTTC. It encodes CASSSSGLFNEQFF.

The CDR3 DNA sequence: TGTGCCAGCAGCCGTGGGACAGGGAGGGATGAGCAGTTCTTC. Its protein product is CASSRGTGRDEQFF. The chain couples TRBV7-9 to TRBJ2-1, with 9 bases matching TRBD1. Germline trimming cut 5 bases from V and 8 bases from J; bases unmatched to any gene: 7. CDR3 length: 14 amino acids. Per germline, CDR1 SEHNR and CDR2 FQNEAQ (reference sequence).

Here the CDR3 DNA reads TGCGCCAGCAGCCTTAACGGGGGGAGCAATCAGCCCCAGCATTTT. This codes for CASSLNGGSNQPQHF. This sequence joins TRBV4-1 and TRBJ1-5; the D gene is possibly TRBD1 (5 bases). V dropped 4 bases and J dropped 1 base, with 11 bases sitting between them. CDR3 length: 15 residues. CDR1 and CDR2 (germline): MGHRA, YSYEKL.

This clone was recorded a few times. This chain links TRBV5-4 with TRBJ2-1; 7 bases line up with TRBD2. CDR3 length: 15 residues. After removal of 4 bases from V and 0 bases from J, the junction contained 4 bases not matched to a gene. Germline loops: CDR1 SGHNT, CDR2 YYREEE (reference sequence). As DNA, the CDR3 is TGTGCCAGCAGCCGAACTAGCGACTCCTACAATGAGCAGTTCTTC. Protein product: CASSRTSDSYNEQFF.

The chain has TRBV10-1 and TRBJ2-5; 7 bases line up with TRBD1. The ends lost 0 bases at V and 1 base at J; junction bases unmatched: 2. Germline assignment: CDR1 WNHNN and CDR2 SYGVQD (reference sequence). This CDR3 spans 15 amino acids. The CDR3 sequence: CASSESRTGQETQYF. DNA for the CDR3: TGCGCCAGCAGTGAGTCGAGGACAGGCCAAGAGACCCAGTACTTC.

The chain recombines TRBV4-3 with TRBJ2-7; 10 nucleotides match TRBD2. CDR1 is LGHNA, CDR2 YSLEER, per germline. The CDR3 is 15 residues long. V shed 0 bases and J 6 bases; nucleotides not matched to a gene: 5. The CDR3 reads CASSQDKASGSEQYF. The CDR3, as DNA: TGCGCCAGCAGCCAAGATAAGGCTAGCGGGAGCGAGCAGTACTTC.

The genes are TRBV5-1 and TRBJ1-4; 9 bases align to TRBD1. The CDR3 has 16 amino acids. Germline loops: CDR1 SGHRS, CDR2 YFSETQ. With V trimmed by 4 bases and J by 3 bases, 7 bases remained unmatched. The DNA for the CDR3 is TGCGCCAGCAGCCAGGGACAGGGACTGGCTAATGAAAAACTGTTTTTT. Protein sequence: CASSQGQGLANEKLFF.

The chain links TRBV21-1 to TRBJ1-2; the D segment call TRBD1 is taken from the table without a DNA check. TRBV21-1 is a documented pseudogene. The length of the CDR3 is 13 residues. CDR3 region: CASRTRINYGYTF. The CDR3 bases are TGTGCCAGCAGGACCAGGATTAACTATGGCTACACCTTC.

The chain employs TRBV30 and TRBJ2-1, with 8 bases aligning to TRBD1. Trimming at V came to 0 bases and at J to 8 bases, leaving 9 bases not matched to a gene. Looked up from germline, CDR1 is GTSNPN and CDR2 is SVGIG (reference sequence). The CDR3 is 15 residues long. CDR3 in amino acids: CAWSVRRGRFDEQFF. As DNA, the CDR3 is TGTGCCTGGAGTGTACGCAGGGGGCGGTTCGATGAGCAGTTCTTC. The full variable domain, completed using reference TRBV30 and TRBJ2-1, is SQTIHQWPATLVQPVGSPLSLECTVEGTSNPNLYWYRQAAGRGLQLLFYSVGIGQISSEVPQNLSASRPQDRQFILSSKKLLLSDSGFYLCAWSVRRGRFDEQFFGPGTRLTVL.

The chain joins TRBV6-6 to TRBJ2-3, with 7 bases matching TRBD1. V shed 5 bases and J 6 bases; nucleotides not matched to a gene: 5. The V gene's germline CDR1 is MNHNY and CDR2 SVGAGI (reference sequence). The CDR3 totals 13 residues. CDR3 amino acids: CASSSDRDDTQYF. DNA of the CDR3: TGTGCCAGCAGTAGTGACAGGGATGATACGCAGTATTTT.

V is TRBV10-2 and J is TRBJ1-5; D is unclear. CDR1 WSHSY and CDR2 SAAADI come from the germline V gene. The CDR3 is made up of 14 amino acids. V lost 2 bases to trimming and J lost 2 bases, with 7 bases between them. This CDR3 reads CASSERRGNQPQHF. The CDR3 DNA is TGCGCCAGCAGTGAGCGGAGGGGCAATCAGCCCCAGCATTTT.

V is TRBV4-2 and J is TRBJ2-2, with 8 bases fitting TRBD2. With V trimmed by 0 bases and J by 2 bases, 8 bases remained unmatched. Germline CDR1 and CDR2: LGHNA and YNFKEQ. The CDR3 sequence is 18 residues long. The CDR3 nucleotides read TGTGCCAGCAGCCAAGACCCGCCGGGAGGGCTCAACACCGGGGAGCTGTTTTTT. Translated: CASSQDPPGGLNTGELFF.

This chain connects TRBV28 to TRBJ1-4; TRBD1 is a possible D gene (5 bases). Germline V CDR1 and CDR2: MDHEN, SYDVKM. The V gene lost 4 bases and the J gene lost 8 bases, with 20 bases spanning the gap. CDR3 length: 16 amino acids. The CDR3 spells CASSSGLLTLKEKLFF. The CDR3 DNA follows: TGTGCCAGCAGTTCGGGACTTCTTACTTTGAAGGAAAAACTGTTTTTT.

The chain combines TRBV19 with TRBJ2-7, with D tentatively TRBD1 (6 bases). Germline V gene data show CDR1 as LNHDA and CDR2 as SQIVND (reference sequence). The CDR3 has 15 residues. Trimming left V 4 bases short and J 3 bases short, with 16 bases between. The CDR3: CASSTMQGSGYEQYF. The CDR3 coding sequence is TGTGCCAGTAGTACCATGCAGGGGTCCGGCTACGAGCAGTACTTC.

The chain couples TRBV7-9 to TRBJ2-7, with D hard to call. V lost 0 bases and J lost 3, with 15 bases in between. CDR1 is SEHNR, CDR2 FQNEAQ, per germline (reference sequence). The CDR3 consists of 16 residues. CDR3 sequence (DNA): TGTGCCAGCAGCTTAGCAACGTTCTCGCAGAACTACGAGCAGTACTTC. Its translation: CASSLATFSQNYEQYF.

The rearrangement links TRBV6-5 to TRBJ1-1; 9 nucleotides match TRBD1. Looked up from germline, CDR1 is MNHEY and CDR2 is SVGAGI. The CDR3 runs to 14 residues. After removal of 6 bases from V and 4 bases from J, the junction contained 6 bases not matched to a gene. The CDR3 nucleotides are TGTGCCAGCAGAACCGGGACAGGGACCACTGAAGCTTTCTTT. It translates to CASRTGTGTTEAFF.

This clone came up a few times. V usage is TRBV19 and J usage is TRBJ2-3, with 9 bases matching TRBD1. The germline CDR1 and CDR2 sequences are LNHDA and SQIVND (reference sequence). The CDR3 covers 15 residues. After removal of 4 bases from V and 5 bases from J, the junction contained 7 bases not matched to a gene. The DNA of the CDR3 is TGTGCCAGTAGTACCGGACAGGGGTTGGGAGATACGCAGTATTTT. This sequence encodes CASSTGQGLGDTQYF.

The chain uses TRBV4-1 and TRBJ1-4, with unresolved D. Trimming took off 0 bases at V and 7 bases at J, with 18 bases between the two ends. CDR1 and CDR2 from the germline V gene are MGHRA and YSYEKL. The CDR3 loop spans 17 amino acids. The CDR3 protein is CASSQDPPHGEAEKLFF. The CDR3, as DNA: TGCGCCAGCAGCCAAGACCCCCCCCATGGGGAGGCTGAAAAACTGTTTTTT.

The gene calls are TRBV5-6 and TRBJ2-2; TRBD2 matches at 12 bases. This CDR3 has 16 residues. Trimming cost V 0 bases and J 5 bases; bases outside gene matches: 2. Germline values: CDR1 SGHDT, CDR2 YYEEEE. The DNA for the CDR3 is TGTGCCAGCAGCTTGGGGACTAGCGGGATTACCGGGGAGCTGTTTTTT. Amino acid sequence: CASSLGTSGITGELFF.

The table lists this clone with a count of one. This sequence joins TRBV9 and TRBJ1-3, with a possible D match to TRBD1 (6 bases). Germline CDR1 SGDLS, CDR2 YYNGEE. V dropped 4 bases and J dropped 4 bases, with 15 bases sitting between them. This CDR3 has 15 amino acids. As DNA, the CDR3 is TGTGCCAGCAGCAGAGCTACAGGGTCGGGAAACACCATATATTTT. It specifies CASSRATGSGNTIYF.

This chain joins TRBV5-6 and TRBJ1-2; D is uncertain. This CDR3 is 15 amino acids long. Germline CDR1 and CDR2: SGHDT and YYEEEE. The V and J ends lost 1 base and 6 bases respectively, with 16 bases between them. The CDR3, as DNA: TGTGCCAGCAGCTTGAGTCCTTCAGGCTCTCATGGCTACACCTTC. Amino acids: CASSLSPSGSHGYTF.

The chain combines TRBV5-4 with TRBJ1-2; 12 nucleotides agree with TRBD1. This CDR3 has 14 residues. V lost 7 bases to trimming and J lost 5 bases; unmatched junction nucleotides: 6. In germline, CDR1 is SGHNT, CDR2 YYREEE (reference sequence). The DNA for the CDR3 is TGTGCCAGCGGGACAGGGGGCGCAAGGTATGGCTACACCTTC. This encodes CASGTGGARYGYTF. Drawing the rest from reference TRBV5-4 and TRBJ1-2, the complete variable domain is ETGVTQSPTHLIKTRGQQVTLRCSSQSGHNTVSWYQQALGQGPQFIFQYYREEENGRGNFPPRFSGLQFPNYSSELNVNALELDDSALYLCASGTGGARYGYTFGSGTRLTVV.

The V gene is TRBV4-1, the J gene TRBJ2-2; D gene ambiguous. This CDR3 contains 14 residues. Trimming took off 0 bases at V and 5 bases at J, with 7 bases between the two ends. Germline V CDR1 and CDR2: MGHRA, YSYEKL. The CDR3 nucleotides read TGCGCCAGCAGCCAAGATCCCCGGACCGGGGAGCTGTTTTTT. Its translation: CASSQDPRTGELFF.

The rearrangement links TRBV11-2 to TRBJ2-1; 7 bases are a match to TRBD1. The length of the CDR3 is 14 residues. The J segment lost 5 bases and the V segment lost 5 bases, leaving 6 bases of the junction unmatched. Looked up from germline, CDR1 is SGHAT and CDR2 is FQNNGV. Here the CDR3 DNA reads TGTGCCAGCAGCGTGAACAGGGGAAACAATGAGCAGTTCTTC. It codes for CASSVNRGNNEQFF.

The V and J genes are TRBV3-1 (or the pseudogene TRBV3-2) and TRBJ2-1; possible D gene TRBD1, 6 bases. Trimming took 0 bases from V and 5 from J, leaving 38 bases between them. The CDR3 runs to 24 residues. The germline V gene has CDR1 LGHDT and CDR2 YNNKEL (reference sequence). CDR3 protein: CASSQEDTGWYTSWLLNRDNEQFF. The CDR3 nucleotides are TGTGCCAGCAGCCAAGAAGATACAGGGTGGTACACTAGTTGGCTACTAAACCGTGACAATGAGCAGTTCTTC.